The 14 T cell receptor beta chains presented below share a single source sample, sequenced in a study of shared clonotypes between healthy human individuals. Data came from immunoSEQ multiplex PCR; TCRdb stores just in-frame clones and leaves some out. The sample lists just over 2,000,000 clones; 90% to 95% were seen once. Source material: naive CD4+ T cells sorted from blood. Sample subset: CD45RA+ positively selected. The receptors shown here come from a man younger than 35 in good health.

In the case of this clone: Other DNA sequences in this sample translate to the same CDR3. The rearrangement joins TRBV5-1 to TRBJ2-5, with 7 positions matching TRBD1. V dropped 1 base and J dropped 2; count of bases not matched to a gene: 2. This CDR3 region has 14 residues. Looked up from germline, CDR1 is SGHRS and CDR2 is YFSETQ. The CDR3 sequence is CASSLSRGQETQYF. The CDR3 DNA reads TGCGCCAGCAGCTTGTCCAGGGGGCAAGAGACCCAGTACTTC.

V gene TRBV7-2 combines with J gene TRBJ2-7, with 7 bases lining up with TRBD1. Germline assignment: CDR1 SGHTA and CDR2 FQGNSA. The CDR3 contains 15 residues. V lost 4 bases, J lost 0 bases, and 6 bases stayed unmatched. The CDR3 DNA sequence: TGTGCCAGCAGCTACCGGGACAGCCACTCCTACGAGCAGTACTTC. It is translated as CASSYRDSHSYEQYF.

The chain recombines TRBV6-1 with TRBJ1-6; D uncertain. There are 18 residues in the CDR3. Germline CDR1 MNHNS, CDR2 SASEGT. V dropped 4 bases and J dropped 0 bases, with 16 bases sitting between them. The CDR3 protein is CASSGREQMSSYNSPLHF. CDR3 coding DNA: TGTGCCAGCAGTGGACGGGAGCAAATGAGCTCCTATAATTCACCCCTCCACTTT.

The V gene is TRBV7-2, the J gene TRBJ2-7; no firm D call. Per the germline V gene, CDR1 is SGHTA and CDR2 is FQGNSA. The CDR3 runs to 14 residues. Trimming cost V 5 bases and J 7 bases, with 18 bases left between them. CDR3 bases: TGTGCCAGCAGCCCGAGGCGGCAACCGGGTGAGCAGTACTTC. Encoded protein: CASSPRRQPGEQYF.

The chain combines TRBV11-2 with TRBJ2-7, with TRBD2 matching over 7 bases. Germline CDR1 and CDR2: SGHAT and FQNNGV. The CDR3 is made up of 15 amino acids. V dropped 3 bases and J dropped 6; count of bases not matched to a gene: 11. This CDR3 is CASSFEQSRGSEQYF. The CDR3 region has the DNA TGTGCCAGCAGCTTTGAACAGTCACGCGGGAGCGAGCAGTACTTC.

With respect to this clone: The conserved phenylalanine or tryptophan is not found at the CDR3 terminus, so this likely reflects a read error. No DNA is shown, since the ends of the CDR3 on it are uncertain; the CDR3 is the one TCRdb lists. The rearrangement joins TRBV2 to TRBJ2-7; no check of the table's D call, TRBD2, against the DNA was made. CDR1 and CDR2 (germline): SNHLY, FYNNEI. 14 amino acids form the CDR3, both terminal residues included. The CDR3 protein is CASIGGLAGGPISL.

V usage is TRBV19 and J usage is TRBJ2-7; 10 bases map to TRBD2. The CDR3 runs 16 residues. Germline-derived CDR1 and CDR2 are LNHDA and SQIVND (reference sequence). The V and J ends lost 3 bases and 4 bases, in that order; junction bases with no gene match: 9. CDR3 coding DNA: TGTGCCAGTAGTATGGTAGCGGGAGGAACAAGTTACGAGCAGTACTTC. Its protein is CASSMVAGGTSYEQYF.

V is TRBV30 and J is TRBJ2-1, with TRBD2 matching 7 bases. V dropped 2 bases and J dropped 0; count of bases not matched to a gene: 7. The germline CDR1 and CDR2 sequences are GTSNPN and SVGIG (reference sequence). There are 16 residues in the CDR3. The CDR3 DNA follows: TGTGCCTGGAGTCGGGGGGTGGTTAGCTCCTACAATGAGCAGTTCTTC. It specifies CAWSRGVVSSYNEQFF.

J is TRBJ1-2 and V is TRBV5-4; D possibly corresponds to TRBD1 (6 bases). Germline assignment: CDR1 SGHNT and CDR2 YYREEE (reference sequence). The ends were cut back, 4 bases at V and 4 bases at J, with 11 bases in the middle. This CDR3 has 13 amino acids. CDR3 bases: TGTGCCAGCAGCCCGAGGACAGCCTATGGCTACACCTTC. This sequence encodes CASSPRTAYGYTF.

This clone was picked up one time. This chain links TRBV7-9 with TRBJ1-1, with D unclear. V lost 5 bases to trimming and J lost 4 bases, with 8 bases between them. The CDR3 has 12 amino acids. Germline V gene sequence: CDR1 SEHNR, CDR2 FQNEAQ (reference sequence). CDR3 loop: CASSVRSTEAFF. The CDR3 DNA reads as TGTGCCAGCAGCGTCCGAAGCACTGAAGCTTTCTTT.

CDR3 loop: CASSTDGSRTYEQYF. As DNA, the CDR3 is TGTGCCAGCAGCACGGACGGAAGCCGTACCTACGAGCAGTACTTC. V and J are TRBV5-6 and TRBJ2-7; no definite D call. The germline V gene has CDR1 SGHDT and CDR2 YYEEEE. The CDR3 spans 15 residues. Trimming removed 4 bases at V and 2 bases at J, with 16 bases between.

The chain has TRBV18 and TRBJ2-7, with 11 nucleotides matching TRBD1. This CDR3 comprises 16 residues. CDR1 KGHSH and CDR2 LQKENI come from the germline V gene. The trim removed 1 base at V and 6 bases at J, leaving 8 bases unmatched. Here the CDR3 reads CASSPQPGQGAREQYF. The CDR3 region has the DNA TGTGCCAGCTCACCACAACCCGGACAGGGGGCGCGCGAGCAGTACTTC.

This chain uses TRBV2 with TRBJ2-7; D is possibly TRBD1 (5 bases). CDR1 SNHLY and CDR2 FYNNEI come from the germline V gene. V was shortened by 4 bases and J by 0 bases, with 13 bases between the two germline ends. This CDR3 is 15 amino acids long. CDR3 coding DNA: TGTGCCAGCAGTGGCAGGGTGTACGGCTCCTACGAGCAGTACTTC. Amino acids: CASSGRVYGSYEQYF.

Comment on this clone: The same CDR3 arises from other DNA sequences in this sample as well. The chain uses TRBV30 and TRBJ2-2, with D possibly matching TRBD2 (6 bases). Looked up from germline, CDR1 is GTSNPN and CDR2 is SVGIG (reference sequence). CDR3 length: 14 residues. V dropped 0 bases and J dropped 4 bases, with 9 bases sitting between them. The CDR3: CAWSVTGGTGELFF. The CDR3 coding sequence is TGTGCCTGGAGTGTAACCGGGGGCACCGGGGAGCTGTTTTTT.